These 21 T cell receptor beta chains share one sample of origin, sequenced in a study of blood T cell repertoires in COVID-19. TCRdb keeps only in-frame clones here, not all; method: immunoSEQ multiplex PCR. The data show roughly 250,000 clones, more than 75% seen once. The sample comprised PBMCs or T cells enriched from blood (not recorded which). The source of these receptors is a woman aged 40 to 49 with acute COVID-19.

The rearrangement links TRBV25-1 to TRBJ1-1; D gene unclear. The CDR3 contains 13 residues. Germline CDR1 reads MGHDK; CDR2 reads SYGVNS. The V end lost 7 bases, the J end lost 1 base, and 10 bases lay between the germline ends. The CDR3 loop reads CASTAEANTEAFF. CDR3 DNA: TGTGCCAGCACCGCCGAGGCGAACACTGAAGCTTTCTTT.

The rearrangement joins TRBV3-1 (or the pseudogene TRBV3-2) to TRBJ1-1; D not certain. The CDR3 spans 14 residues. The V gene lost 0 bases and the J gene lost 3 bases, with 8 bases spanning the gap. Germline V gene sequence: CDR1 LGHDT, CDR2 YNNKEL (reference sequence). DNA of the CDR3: TGTGCCAGCAGCCAAGAGCGCATACACACTGAAGCTTTCTTT. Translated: CASSQERIHTEAFF.

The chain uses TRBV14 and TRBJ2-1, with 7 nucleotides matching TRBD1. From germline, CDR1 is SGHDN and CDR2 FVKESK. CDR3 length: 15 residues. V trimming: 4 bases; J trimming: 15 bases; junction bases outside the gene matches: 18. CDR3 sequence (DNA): TGTGCCAGCAGCCCAGAACAACAGGGGTCGAGGTTGCGGTTCTTC. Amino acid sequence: CASSPEQQGSRLRFF.

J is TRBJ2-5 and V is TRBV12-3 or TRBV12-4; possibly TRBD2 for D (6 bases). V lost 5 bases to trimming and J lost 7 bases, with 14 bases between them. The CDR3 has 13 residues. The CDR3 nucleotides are TGTGCCAGCAGTCCAGACATCGGGGGGACCCAGTACTTC. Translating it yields CASSPDIGGTQYF.

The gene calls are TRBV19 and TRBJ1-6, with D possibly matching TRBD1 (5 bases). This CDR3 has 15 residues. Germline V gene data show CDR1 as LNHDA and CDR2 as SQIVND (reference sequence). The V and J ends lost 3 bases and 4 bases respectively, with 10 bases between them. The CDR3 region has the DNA TGTGCCAGTAGTATGCGGGGCGTATATAATTCACCCCTCCACTTT. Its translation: CASSMRGVYNSPLHF.

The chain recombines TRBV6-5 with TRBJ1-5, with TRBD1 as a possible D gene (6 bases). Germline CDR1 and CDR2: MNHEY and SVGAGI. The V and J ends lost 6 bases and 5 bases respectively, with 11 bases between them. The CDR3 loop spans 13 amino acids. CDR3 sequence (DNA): TGTGCCAGCAGAGAGAACAGGGATCAGCCCCAGCATTTT. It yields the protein CASRENRDQPQHF.

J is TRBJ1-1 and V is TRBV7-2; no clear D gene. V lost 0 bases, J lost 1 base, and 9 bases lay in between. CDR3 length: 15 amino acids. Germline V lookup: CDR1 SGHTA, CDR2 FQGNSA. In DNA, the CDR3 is TGTGCCAGCAGCTTAGCGGTGTCGGGGAACACTGAAGCTTTCTTT. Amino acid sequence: CASSLAVSGNTEAFF.

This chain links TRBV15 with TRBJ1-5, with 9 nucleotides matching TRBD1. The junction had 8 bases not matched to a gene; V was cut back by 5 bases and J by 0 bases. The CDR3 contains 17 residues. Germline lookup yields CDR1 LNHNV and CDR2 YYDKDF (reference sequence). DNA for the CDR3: TGTGCCACCAGCGCTAGGACAGGGGTGGTTAGCAATCAGCCCCAGCATTTT. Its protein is CATSARTGVVSNQPQHF.

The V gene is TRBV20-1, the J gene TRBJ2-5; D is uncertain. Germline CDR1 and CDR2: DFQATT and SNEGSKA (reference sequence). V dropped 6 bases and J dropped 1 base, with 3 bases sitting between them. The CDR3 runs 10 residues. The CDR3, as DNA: TGCAGTGCGGCCCAAGAGACCCAGTACTTC. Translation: CSAAQETQYF.

The CDR3 loop is CASSFRGLKDTQYF. CDR3 bases: TGTGCCAGCAGCTTCAGGGGGCTCAAAGATACGCAGTATTTT. The J gene is TRBJ2-3, the V gene TRBV7-9, with 8 bases that match TRBD1. Trimming cost V 3 bases and J 5 bases; bases outside gene matches: 4. There are 14 residues in the CDR3. Germline loops: CDR1 SEHNR, CDR2 FQNEAQ (reference sequence).

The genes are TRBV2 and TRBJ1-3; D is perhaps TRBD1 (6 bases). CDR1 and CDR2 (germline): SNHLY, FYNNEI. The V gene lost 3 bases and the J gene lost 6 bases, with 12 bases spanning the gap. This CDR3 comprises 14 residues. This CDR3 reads CASSEGGPANTIYF. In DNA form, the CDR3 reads TGTGCCAGCAGTGAGGGGGGGCCGGCAAACACCATATATTTT.

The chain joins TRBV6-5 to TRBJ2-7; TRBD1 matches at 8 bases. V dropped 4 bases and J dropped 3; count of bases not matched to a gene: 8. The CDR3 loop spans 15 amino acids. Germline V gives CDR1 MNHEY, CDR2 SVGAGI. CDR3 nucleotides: TGTGCCAGCAGTTCCAGACAGGGGCGAGGCTACGAGCAGTACTTC. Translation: CASSSRQGRGYEQYF.

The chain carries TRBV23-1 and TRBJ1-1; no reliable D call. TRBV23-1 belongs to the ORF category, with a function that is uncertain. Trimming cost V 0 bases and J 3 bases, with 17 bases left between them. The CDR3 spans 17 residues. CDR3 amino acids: CASSQSQSGQRDTEAFF. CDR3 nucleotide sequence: TGCGCCAGCAGTCAATCCCAGTCCGGTCAGAGGGACACTGAAGCTTTCTTT.

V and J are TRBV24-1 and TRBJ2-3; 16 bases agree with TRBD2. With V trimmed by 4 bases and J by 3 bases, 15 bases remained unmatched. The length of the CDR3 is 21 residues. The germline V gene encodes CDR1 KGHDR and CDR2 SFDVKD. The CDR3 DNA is TGTGCCACCAGTGACTCCAGGGGGACTAGCGGGAGGGCCTATGGAACAGATACGCAGTATTTT. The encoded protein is CATSDSRGTSGRAYGTDTQYF.

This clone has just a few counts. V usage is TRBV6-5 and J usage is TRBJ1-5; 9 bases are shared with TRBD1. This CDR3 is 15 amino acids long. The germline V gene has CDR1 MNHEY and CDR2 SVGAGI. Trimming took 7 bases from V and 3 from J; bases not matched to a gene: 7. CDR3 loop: CASTSTGGFNQPQHF. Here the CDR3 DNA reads TGTGCCAGCACTAGTACAGGGGGCTTCAATCAGCCCCAGCATTTT.

The CDR3 here is CASSLVLGADTEAFF. The CDR3 DNA is TGTGCCAGCAGCTTAGTTCTGGGGGCGGACACTGAAGCTTTCTTT. The V call is TRBV11-3, the J call TRBJ1-1; possibly TRBD1 for D (6 bases). V was trimmed by 1 base and J by 3 bases, leaving 12 bases between them. CDR1 is SGHNT, CDR2 YENEEA, per germline. The CDR3 is 15 amino acids.

DNA for the CDR3: TGTGCCAGCAGTCCTCTAGCGGGGGGGACCACAGATACGCAGTATTTT. Residues: CASSPLAGGTTDTQYF. The J gene is TRBJ2-3, the V gene TRBV5-5, with 12 bases aligning to TRBD2. Germline values: CDR1 SGHKS, CDR2 YYEKEE (reference sequence). The CDR3 is 16 amino acids. V lost 5 bases and J lost 2; bases outside the gene matches: 6.

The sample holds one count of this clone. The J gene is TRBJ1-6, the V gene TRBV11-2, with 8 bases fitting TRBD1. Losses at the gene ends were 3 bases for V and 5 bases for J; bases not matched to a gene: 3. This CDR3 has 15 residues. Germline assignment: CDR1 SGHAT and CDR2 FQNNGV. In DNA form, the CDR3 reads TGTGCCAGCAGCTTGGACAGGGTCGATAATTCACCCCTCCACTTT. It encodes CASSLDRVDNSPLHF.

This CDR3 is CASSPGIDEQFF. CDR3 sequence (DNA): TGTGCCAGCAGTCCGGGTATCGATGAGCAGTTCTTC. The V and J genes are TRBV7-2 and TRBJ2-1; the D is unclear. This CDR3 has 12 amino acids. V was cut by 6 bases and J by 8 bases, with 11 bases left in between. The germline V gene encodes CDR1 SGHTA and CDR2 FQGNSA.

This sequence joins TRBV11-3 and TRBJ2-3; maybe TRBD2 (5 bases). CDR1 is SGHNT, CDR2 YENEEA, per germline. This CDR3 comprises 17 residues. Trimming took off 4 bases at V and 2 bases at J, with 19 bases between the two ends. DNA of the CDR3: TGTGCCAGCAGCTCGCCGCGAAGGGCGACTAACACAGATACGCAGTATTTT. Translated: CASSSPRRATNTDTQYF.

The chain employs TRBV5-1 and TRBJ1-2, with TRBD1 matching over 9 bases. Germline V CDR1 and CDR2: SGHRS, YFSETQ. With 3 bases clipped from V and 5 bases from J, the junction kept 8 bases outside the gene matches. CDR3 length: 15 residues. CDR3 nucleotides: TGCGCCAGCAGCTGGGGACAGGGCGCAGGATATGGCTACACCTTC. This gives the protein CASSWGQGAGYGYTF.